This entry lists 12 T cell receptor beta chains sequenced from one sample in a study of spatial heterogeneity in lung cancer. Study outcomes and limitations: Mutation tallies in tumors tracked expanded intratumoral alpha and beta TCR counts.

No antigen is known for these receptors. TCRdb independently ran MiXCR on the 5' RACE reads; one entry per CDR3 protein. Of about 18,000 distinct CDR3 sequences listed, about 6% are singletons. Stated time point: sample taken at primary tumor resection. Here the sequenced sample was lung tumor tissue, taken at surgery. Source of these receptors: a female donor with early-stage non-small cell lung cancer.

This clonotype was counted at least ten times. This chain links TRBV9 with TRBJ1-2; possible D gene TRBD1, 5 bases. Looked up from germline, CDR1 is SGDLS and CDR2 is YYNGEE. The length of the CDR3 is 13 residues. V was clipped by 1 base and J by 7 bases, with 11 bases between them. The CDR3 is CASSVTRGSGYTF. The CDR3 region has the DNA TGTGCCAGCAGCGTAACGAGGGGCAGTGGCTACACCTTC.

This clonotype was seen at least ten times. This chain joins TRBV6-1 and TRBJ2-7, with a weak D call TRBD2 (6 bases). This CDR3 has 14 amino acids. CDR1 and CDR2 from the germline V gene are MNHNS and SASEGT. The germline V and J ends were trimmed by 0 bases and 12 bases, with 18 bases remaining between them. CDR3 residues: CASSEAEEGPRRYF. CDR3 nucleotides: TGTGCCAGCAGTGAAGCGGAGGAGGGCCCTAGGCGGTACTTC.

The chain employs TRBV2 and TRBJ1-6; D unclear. CDR1 and CDR2 (germline): SNHLY, FYNNEI. With 5 bases removed from V and 8 bases from J, the gap between germline ends came to 16 bases. This CDR3 has 15 residues. As DNA, the CDR3 is TGTGCCAGCAGTTCGGTCCAACCACCCGATTCACCCCTCCACTTT. It yields the protein CASSSVQPPDSPLHF. The whole variable domain, filled in from reference TRBV2 and TRBJ1-6, reads EPEVTQTPSHQVTQMGQEVILRCVPISNHLYFYWYRQILGQKVEFLVSFYNNEISEKSEIFDDQFSVERPDGSNFTLKIRSTKLEDSAMYFCASSSVQPPDSPLHFGNGTRLTVT.

This clonotype came up many times. V is TRBV11-2 and J is TRBJ1-1; 8 bases fit TRBD1. V lost 10 bases to trimming and J lost 2 bases; unmatched junction nucleotides: 9. The CDR3 extends over 14 amino acids. Germline CDR1 reads SGHAT; CDR2 reads FQNNGV. The DNA of the CDR3 is TGTGCCACACGGACAGGGTATAGCAACACTGAAGCTTTCTTT. Its translation is CATRTGYSNTEAFF. Full variable domain (missing parts from reference TRBV11-2 and TRBJ1-1): EAGVAQSPRYKIIEKRQSVAFWCNPISGHATLYWYQQILGQGPKLLIQFQNNGVVDDSQLPKDRFSAERLKGVDSTLKIQPAKLEDSAVYLCATRTGYSNTEAFFGQGTRLTVV.

The table lists this clonotype with many counts. This sequence joins TRBV20-1 and TRBJ1-6; 7 positions agree with TRBD1. This CDR3 has 14 amino acids. V was pared by 4 bases and J by 6 bases, with 6 bases of the junction left unmatched. The germline V gene encodes CDR1 DFQATT and CDR2 SNEGSKA (reference sequence). The CDR3 region has the DNA TGCAGTGCTAAAAGACAGGGATTTAATTCACCCCTCCACTTT. Its translation: CSAKRQGFNSPLHF.

This clonotype was picked up a small number of times. The chain recombines TRBV27 with TRBJ2-2; unclear D gene. The germline gives CDR1 MNHEY, CDR2 SMNVEV (reference sequence). The CDR3 covers 13 residues. Trimming left V 3 bases short and J 5 bases short, with 7 bases between. CDR3 protein: CASSFSRTGELFF. Written as DNA, the CDR3 is TGTGCCAGCAGTTTTAGCAGGACCGGGGAGCTGTTTTTT.

This clonotype is medium-sized within its sample. The chain carries TRBV20-1 and TRBJ2-7; maybe TRBD1 (5 bases). Trimming removed 2 bases from V and 6 bases from J, with 11 bases in between. The germline CDR1 and CDR2 sequences are DFQATT and SNEGSKA (reference sequence). CDR3 length equals 12 residues. The CDR3, as DNA: TGCAGTGCTAGACAGGGAATGGGCGAGCAGTACTTC. Its protein is CSARQGMGEQYF.

This clonotype came up many times. The genes are TRBV6-1 and TRBJ1-4; D uncertain. CDR1 and CDR2 (germline): MNHNS, SASEGT. This CDR3 spans 14 amino acids. V lost 1 base and J lost 5, with 8 bases in between. CDR3 nucleotides: TGTGCCAGCAGTGAAGTAGTCACAAATGAAAAACTGTTTTTT. Its protein is CASSEVVTNEKLFF.

In this sample, this clonotype turned up many times. J is TRBJ2-3 and V is TRBV2; D is perhaps TRBD1 (7 bases). V was shortened by 5 bases and J by 2 bases, with 14 bases between the two germline ends. The CDR3 has 15 amino acids. Looked up from germline, CDR1 is SNHLY and CDR2 is FYNNEI. The CDR3 reads CASSKDREVTDTQYF. CDR3 sequence (DNA): TGTGCCAGCAGTAAAGACAGGGAGGTCACAGATACGCAGTATTTT.

This clonotype was counted ten times or more. The V and J genes are TRBV20-1 and TRBJ2-1; 8 positions agree with TRBD1. V lost 0 bases and J lost 8; bases outside the gene matches: 9. Germline-derived CDR1 and CDR2 are DFQATT and SNEGSKA (reference sequence). CDR3 length equals 15 residues. CDR3 amino acids: CSARDPGQESDEQFF. CDR3 coding DNA: TGCAGTGCTAGAGACCCGGGACAGGAGAGCGATGAGCAGTTCTTC.

In its sample, this clonotype was seen many times. The genes are TRBV2 and TRBJ2-7; D is ambiguous. V was pared by 3 bases and J by 2 bases, with 11 bases between. Germline V gene lookup returns CDR1 SNHLY and CDR2 FYNNEI. This CDR3 contains 14 residues. The CDR3 coding sequence is TGTGCCAGCAGTGACCCCAACCCGGCCTACGAGCAGTACTTC. As protein: CASSDPNPAYEQYF. The variable domain in full, completed from reference TRBV2 and TRBJ2-7, reads EPEVTQTPSHQVTQMGQEVILRCVPISNHLYFYWYRQILGQKVEFLVSFYNNEISEKSEIFDDQFSVERPDGSNFTLKIRSTKLEDSAMYFCASSDPNPAYEQYFGPGTRLTVT.

The chain uses TRBV11-2 and TRBJ2-7; tentatively, D is TRBD1 or TRBD2 (5 bases each). Trimming stripped 3 bases from V and 7 bases from J, with 22 bases between. CDR3 length: 16 amino acids. The germline gives CDR1 SGHAT, CDR2 FQNNGV. CDR3 sequence reads: CASSLVGAQNSREQYF. The CDR3 DNA reads TGTGCCAGCAGCTTGGTCGGGGCCCAAAATTCCCGGGAGCAGTACTTC.